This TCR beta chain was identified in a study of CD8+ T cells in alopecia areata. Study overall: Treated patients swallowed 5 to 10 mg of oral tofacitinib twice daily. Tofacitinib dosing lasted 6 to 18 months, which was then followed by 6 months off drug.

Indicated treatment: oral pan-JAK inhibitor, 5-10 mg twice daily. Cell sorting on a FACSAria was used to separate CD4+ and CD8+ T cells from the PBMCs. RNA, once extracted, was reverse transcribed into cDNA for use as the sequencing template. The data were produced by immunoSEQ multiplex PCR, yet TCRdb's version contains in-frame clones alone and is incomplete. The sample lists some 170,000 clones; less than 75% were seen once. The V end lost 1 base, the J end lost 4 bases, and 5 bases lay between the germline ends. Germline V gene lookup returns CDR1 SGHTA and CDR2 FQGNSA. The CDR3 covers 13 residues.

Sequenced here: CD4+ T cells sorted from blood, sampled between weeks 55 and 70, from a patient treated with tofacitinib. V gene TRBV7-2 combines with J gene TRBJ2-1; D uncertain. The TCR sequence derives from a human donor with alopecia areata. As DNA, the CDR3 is TGTGCCAGCAGCTTAGTGAGTTACAATGAGCAGTTCTTC. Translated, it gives CASSLVSYNEQFF.